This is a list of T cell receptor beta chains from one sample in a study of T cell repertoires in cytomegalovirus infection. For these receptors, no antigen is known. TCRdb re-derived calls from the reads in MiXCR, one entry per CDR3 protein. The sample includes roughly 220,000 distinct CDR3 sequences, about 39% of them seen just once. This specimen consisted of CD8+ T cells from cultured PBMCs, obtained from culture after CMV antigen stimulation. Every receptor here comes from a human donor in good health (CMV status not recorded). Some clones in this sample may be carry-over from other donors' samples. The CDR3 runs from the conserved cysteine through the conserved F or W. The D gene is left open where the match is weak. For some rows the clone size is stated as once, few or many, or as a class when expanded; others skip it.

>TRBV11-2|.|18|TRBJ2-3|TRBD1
CASSFLDGTGLSTDMQYF
TGTGCCAGCAGCTTCTTAGACGGGACAGGCCTCAGCACAGATATGCAGTATTTT
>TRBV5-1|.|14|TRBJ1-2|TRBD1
CASSPGTGKYGYTF
TGCGCCAGCAGCCCTGGGACAGGGAAATATGGCTACACCTTC
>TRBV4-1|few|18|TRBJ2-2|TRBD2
CASSQDQASGVNTGELFF
TGCGCCAGCAGCCAAGATCAGGCTAGCGGGGTCAACACCGGGGAGCTGTTTTTT
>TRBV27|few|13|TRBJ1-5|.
CASSLGAISPQHF
TGTGCCAGCAGTTTAGGTGCGATATCGCCCCAGCATTTT
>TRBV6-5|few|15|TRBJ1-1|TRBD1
CASSFTGGPPTEAFF
TGTGCCAGCAGTTTCACAGGGGGCCCCCCCACTGAAGCTTTCTTT
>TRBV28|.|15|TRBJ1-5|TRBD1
CASGRDRAGNQPQHF
TGTGCCAGCGGCCGGGACAGGGCTGGCAATCAGCCCCAGCATTTT
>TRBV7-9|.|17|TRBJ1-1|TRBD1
CASSPRTGEVMNTEAFF
TGTGCCAGCAGCCCTCGGACAGGGGAGGTCATGAACACTGAAGCTTTCTTT
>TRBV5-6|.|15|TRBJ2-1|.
CASSLDVSFYNEQFF
TGTGCCAGCAGCTTGGATGTCTCTTTCTACAATGAGCAGTTCTTC
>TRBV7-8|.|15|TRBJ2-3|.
CASSPDSSSTDTQYF
TGTGCCAGCAGCCCGGACTCCTCTAGCACAGATACGCAGTATTTT
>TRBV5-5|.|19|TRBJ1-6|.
CASSPIGQGNYAYNSPLHF
TGTGCCAGCAGCCCGATTGGGCAGGGGAATTATGCTTATAATTCACCCCTCCACTTT
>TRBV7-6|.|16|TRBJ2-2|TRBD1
CASRPAGTGTTGELFF
TGTGCCAGCAGACCAGCCGGGACAGGGACCACCGGGGAGCTGTTTTTT
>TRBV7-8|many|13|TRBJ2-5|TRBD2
CASSSTGGETQYF
TGTGCCAGCAGCTCTACGGGGGGTGAGACCCAGTACTTC
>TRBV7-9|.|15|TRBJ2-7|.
CASSSPTGSSYEQYF
TGTGCCAGCAGCTCCCCGACGGGGAGCTCCTACGAGCAGTACTTC
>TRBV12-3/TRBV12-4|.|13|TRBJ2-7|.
CASSSSSFYEQYF
TGTGCCAGCAGTTCCTCTAGCTTCTACGAGCAGTACTTC
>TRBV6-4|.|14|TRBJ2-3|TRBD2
CASILTSGGPPQYF
TGTGCCAGCATCCTGACTAGCGGGGGGCCCCCCCAGTATTTT
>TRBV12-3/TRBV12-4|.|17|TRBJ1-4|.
CASSLARQDDANEKLFF
TGTGCCAGCAGTTTAGCCCGACAGGACGATGCTAATGAAAAACTGTTTTTT
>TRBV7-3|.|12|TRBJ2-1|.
CASSHPGGEQFF
TGTGCCAGCAGCCATCCAGGAGGGGAGCAGTTCTTC
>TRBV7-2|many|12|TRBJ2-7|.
CASSFFRDEQYF
TGTGCCAGCAGCTTTTTCAGGGACGAGCAGTACTTC
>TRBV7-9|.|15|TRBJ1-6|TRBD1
CASSSMGQGNSPLHF
TGTGCCAGCAGCTCAATGGGACAGGGGAATTCACCCCTCCACTTT
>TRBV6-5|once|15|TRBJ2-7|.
CASSYSSSYSYEQYF
TGTGCCAGCAGTTACTCTTCTAGTTACTCCTACGAGCAGTACTTC
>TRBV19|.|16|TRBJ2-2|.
CASSIKVDRGTGELFF
TGTGCCAGTAGTATAAAGGTGGATCGGGGCACCGGGGAGCTGTTTTTT
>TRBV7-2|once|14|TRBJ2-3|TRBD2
CASSLDGSGRGKYF
TGTGCCAGCAGCTTAGATGGTAGCGGGAGGGGAAAGTATTTT
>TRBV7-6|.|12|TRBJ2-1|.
CASREQGNEQFF
TGTGCCAGCAGGGAACAGGGCAATGAGCAGTTCTTC
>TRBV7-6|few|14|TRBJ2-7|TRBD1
CASSLGGGHYEQYF
TGTGCCAGCAGCTTAGGAGGGGGCCACTACGAGCAGTACTTC
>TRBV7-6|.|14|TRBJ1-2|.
CASSRGGLKDGYTF
TGTGCCAGCAGTAGGGGCGGACTAAAGGATGGCTACACCTTC
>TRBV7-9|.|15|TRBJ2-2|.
CASSPIPENTGELFF
TGTGCCAGCAGCCCAATTCCGGAGAACACCGGGGAGCTGTTTTTT
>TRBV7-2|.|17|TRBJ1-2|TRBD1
CASSPAGTGERSYGYTF
TGTGCCAGCAGCCCAGCGGGGACAGGGGAGCGGAGCTATGGCTACACCTTC
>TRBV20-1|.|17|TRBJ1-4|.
CSARPTPRVATNEKLFF
TGCAGTGCTAGACCCACCCCCAGAGTGGCAACTAATGAAAAACTGTTTTTT
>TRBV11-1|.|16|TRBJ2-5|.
CASSFGPEIFEETQYF
TGTGCCAGCAGCTTCGGCCCCGAGATTTTCGAAGAGACCCAGTACTTC
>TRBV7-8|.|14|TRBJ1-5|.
CASSLSTSNQPQHF
TGTGCCAGCAGCTTATCAACCAGCAATCAGCCCCAGCATTTT
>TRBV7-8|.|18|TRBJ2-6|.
CASSLSLLAANGANVLTF
TGTGCCAGCAGCTTATCCCTGCTCGCGGCCAATGGGGCCAACGTCCTGACTTTC
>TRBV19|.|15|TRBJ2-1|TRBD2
CASIGRASGYNEQFF
TGTGCCAGTATCGGACGGGCTAGCGGGTACAATGAGCAGTTCTTC
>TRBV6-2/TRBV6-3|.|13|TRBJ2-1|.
CASSYRRNGEQFF
TGTGCCAGCAGTTATCGACGGAACGGTGAGCAGTTCTTC
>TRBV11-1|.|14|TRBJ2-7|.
CASSLRRGTGEQYF
TGTGCCAGCAGCTTAAGAAGGGGCACGGGTGAGCAGTACTTC
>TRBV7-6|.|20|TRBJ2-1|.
CASSSPTGGLSGRDYNEQFF
TGTGCCAGCAGCTCCCCGACAGGGGGCCTTAGCGGGAGGGATTACAATGAGCAGTTCTTC
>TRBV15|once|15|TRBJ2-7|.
CATSRDLGASYEQYF
TGTGCCACCAGCAGAGATCTAGGAGCTTCCTACGAGCAGTACTTC
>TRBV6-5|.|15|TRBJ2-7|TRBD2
CASSYSSGGTYEQYF
TGTGCCAGCAGTTACTCGAGCGGGGGGACCTACGAGCAGTACTTC
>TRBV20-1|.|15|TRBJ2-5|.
CSAPRLVGYQETQYF
TGCAGTGCCCCCAGACTTGTGGGGTACCAAGAGACCCAGTACTTC
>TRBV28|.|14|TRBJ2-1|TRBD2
CASTLAGEDNEQFF
TGTGCCAGCACTTTAGCGGGAGAGGACAATGAGCAGTTCTTC
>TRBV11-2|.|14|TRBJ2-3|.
CASSPSTATDTQYF
TGTGCCAGCAGCCCATCGACAGCCACAGATACGCAGTATTTT
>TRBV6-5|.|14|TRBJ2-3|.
CASSYSGIGVTQYF
TGTGCCAGCAGTTACTCAGGCATTGGGGTTACGCAGTATTTT
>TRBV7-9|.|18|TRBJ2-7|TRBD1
CASSSKGARLDFSYEQYF
TGTGCCAGCAGCTCGAAGGGGGCCAGGCTAGATTTCTCCTACGAGCAGTACTTC
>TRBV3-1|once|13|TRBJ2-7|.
CASSQDMRYEQYF
TGTGCCAGCAGCCAAGATATGCGGTACGAGCAGTACTTC
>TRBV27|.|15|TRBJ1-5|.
CASSAHAPGNQPQHF
TGTGCCAGCAGTGCCCACGCTCCCGGCAATCAGCCCCAGCATTTT
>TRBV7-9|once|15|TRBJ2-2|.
CASSFPDGYTGELFF
TGTGCCAGCAGCTTCCCGGACGGTTACACCGGGGAGCTGTTTTTT
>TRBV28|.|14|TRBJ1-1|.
CASSLFTRRTEAFF
TGTGCCAGCAGTTTGTTCACAAGGCGGACTGAAGCTTTCTTT
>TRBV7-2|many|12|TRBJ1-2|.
CASSPRRRGYTF
TGTGCCAGCAGCCCCAGACGGCGTGGCTACACCTTC
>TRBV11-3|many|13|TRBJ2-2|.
CASSLRNTGELFF
TGTGCCAGCAGCTTACGGAACACCGGGGAGCTGTTTTTT
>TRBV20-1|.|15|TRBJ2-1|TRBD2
CSASTSGSSYNEQFF
TGCAGTGCCAGTACTAGCGGGAGTTCATACAATGAGCAGTTCTTC
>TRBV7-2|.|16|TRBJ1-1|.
CASSPGAGRFRTEAFF
TGTGCCAGCAGCCCCGGCGCGGGGCGATTTAGGACTGAAGCTTTCTTT
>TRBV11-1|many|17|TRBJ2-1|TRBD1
CASSFADRGFSYNEQFF
TGTGCCAGCAGCTTTGCTGACAGGGGCTTTTCCTACAATGAGCAGTTCTTC
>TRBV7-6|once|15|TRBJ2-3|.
CASSLALSPADTTYF
TGTGCCAGCAGCTTAGCTTTAAGTCCAGCAGATACGACGTATTTT